The 25 T cell receptor beta chains in this list originate from one sample, sequenced in a study of early T cells in non-severe SARS-CoV-2 infection. TCRdb re-derived calls from the 5' RACE reads in MiXCR, one entry per CDR3 protein. The sample records 40,000 to 45,000 distinct CDR3 sequences, roughly 6.6% being singletons. The source material was whole blood, sampled at baseline. Receptors originate from an adult who was a healthcare worker with PCR-confirmed SARS-CoV-2 infection or an uninfected control (not recorded which).

The sample holds many counts of this clonotype. The gene calls are TRBV7-9 and TRBJ2-5; 8 bases match TRBD2. The V and J ends lost 3 bases and 2 bases, in that order; junction bases with no gene match: 5. The CDR3 is 15 amino acids. Germline CDR1 and CDR2: SEHNR and FQNEAQ (reference sequence). The DNA of the CDR3 is TGTGCCAGCAGCTTCTACTCGGGGGGGCAAGAGACCCAGTACTTC. This translates into CASSFYSGGQETQYF.

In this sample, this clonotype turned up a few times. The chain has TRBV20-1 and TRBJ2-5, with D maybe TRBD2 (6 bases). CDR3 length: 16 amino acids. Per germline, CDR1 DFQATT and CDR2 SNEGSKA (reference sequence). V was cut by 7 bases and J by 1 base, with 22 bases left in between. The CDR3 here is CSGKRWIAESQETQYF. CDR3 coding DNA: TGCAGTGGCAAGAGATGGATAGCGGAATCCCAAGAGACCCAGTACTTC.

Many counts were recorded for this clonotype. This chain joins TRBV7-3 and TRBJ2-3; 11 positions match TRBD2. Trimming cost V 3 bases and J 4 bases; bases outside gene matches: 0. The CDR3 totals 14 residues. The germline V gene has CDR1 SGHTA and CDR2 FQGTGA. The CDR3 protein is CASSLTSGADTQYF. The CDR3 DNA reads as TGTGCCAGCAGCTTGACTAGCGGGGCAGATACGCAGTATTTT.

The chain is built from TRBV6-1 and TRBJ1-1; D is uncertain. Germline V lookup: CDR1 MNHNS, CDR2 SASEGT. The CDR3 runs to 14 residues. The germline V and J ends were trimmed by 8 bases and 2 bases, with 15 bases remaining between them. Here the CDR3 reads CASDFSLVNTEAFF. CDR3 in DNA: TGTGCCAGCGATTTTTCTCTGGTAAACACTGAAGCTTTCTTT.

This clonotype occurred a few times. The CDR3 protein is CASSFDYEQYF. In DNA form, the CDR3 reads TGCGCCAGCAGCTTCGACTACGAGCAGTACTTC. The V call is TRBV5-1, the J call TRBJ2-7; D is unresolved. The V gene lost 2 bases and the J gene lost 3 bases, with 3 bases spanning the gap. Germline CDR1 and CDR2: SGHRS and YFSETQ. The CDR3 consists of 11 residues.

This clonotype was seen only a few times. The CDR3 here is CASSQDIGGTQYF. The CDR3 region has the DNA TGCGCCAGCAGCCAAGATATAGGGGGGACGCAGTATTTT. The rearrangement uses TRBV4-1 and TRBJ2-3; D might be TRBD1 or TRBD2, each matching 6 bases. The CDR3 contains 13 residues. CDR1 and CDR2 from the germline V gene are MGHRA and YSYEKL. Trimming pared 0 bases from V and 9 bases from J, leaving 10 bases between.

At least ten counts were recorded for this clonotype. The chain carries TRBV6-1 and TRBJ1-1; D is unresolved. Germline V gives CDR1 MNHNS, CDR2 SASEGT. Trimming cost V 6 bases and J 4 bases, with 12 bases left between them. CDR3 length equals 13 residues. For the CDR3, the DNA is TGTGCCAGCAGGGATGGACTGACCACTGAAGCTTTCTTT. Protein product: CASRDGLTTEAFF.

A few counts support this clonotype. V and J are TRBV20-1 and TRBJ2-3, with 11 bases matching TRBD2. This CDR3 comprises 18 residues. CDR1 DFQATT and CDR2 SNEGSKA come from the germline V gene (reference sequence). The V gene end was trimmed by 4 bases and the J gene end by 0 bases; junction bases not matched to a gene: 12. The CDR3: CSAMGSGLADASTDTQYF. For the CDR3, the DNA is TGCAGTGCTATGGGCTCGGGACTAGCGGATGCTAGCACAGATACGCAGTATTTT.

The chain carries TRBV20-1 and TRBJ2-1; D is possibly TRBD2 (5 bases). The CDR3 covers 11 residues. Looked up from germline, CDR1 is DFQATT and CDR2 is SNEGSKA (reference sequence). V was shortened by 5 bases and J by 5 bases, with 7 bases between the two germline ends. The CDR3 DNA follows: TGCAGTGCTCGTAGCGACAATGAGCAGTTCTTC. This encodes CSARSDNEQFF.

This clonotype was counted many times. V usage is TRBV12-3 or TRBV12-4 and J usage is TRBJ2-3, with TRBD2 as a possible D gene (6 bases). The CDR3 runs to 15 residues. Trimming stripped 3 bases from V and 2 bases from J, with 12 bases between. CDR3 in DNA: TGTGCCAGCAGTTTCAAGCGGGCAAACACAGATACGCAGTATTTT. Its translation is CASSFKRANTDTQYF.

This clonotype was recorded a few times. The chain joins TRBV9 to TRBJ1-2; D is uncertain. V was pared by 4 bases and J by 2 bases, with 15 bases between. Germline lookup yields CDR1 SGDLS and CDR2 YYNGEE. The CDR3 has 15 residues. The CDR3 region is CASSLTLGRNYGYTF. The DNA of the CDR3 is TGTGCCAGCAGCCTCACTTTGGGCAGAAACTATGGCTACACCTTC.

This clonotype has a handful of counts. V usage is TRBV20-1 and J usage is TRBJ2-7; 13 bases line up with TRBD2. The CDR3 length is 16 residues. Germline lookup yields CDR1 DFQATT and CDR2 SNEGSKA (reference sequence). Losses at the gene ends were 3 bases for V and 0 bases for J; bases not matched to a gene: 5. The CDR3 DNA reads TGCAGTGCTAGGGTCGGACTAGCGGGAGTCTCCTACGAGCAGTACTTC. Translated: CSARVGLAGVSYEQYF.

This clonotype was recorded many times. In DNA, the CDR3 is TGTGCCAGCATGGACAGGTATAATTCACCCCTCCACTTT. This codes for CASMDRYNSPLHF. J is TRBJ1-6 and V is TRBV5-5; 7 nucleotides line up with TRBD1. Germline V gene lookup returns CDR1 SGHKS and CDR2 YYEKEE (reference sequence). The V gene end was trimmed by 6 bases and the J gene end by 4 bases; junction bases not matched to a gene: 1. The CDR3 covers 13 residues.

V is TRBV9 and J is TRBJ2-1; TRBD2 might be the D (5 bases). V was pared by 1 base and J by 5 bases, with 10 bases between. This CDR3 is 14 amino acids long. From germline, CDR1 is SGDLS and CDR2 YYNGEE. The DNA for the CDR3 is TGTGCCAGCAGCGTATGGACTGGTAACAATGAGCAGTTCTTC. Its translation is CASSVWTGNNEQFF.

The chain employs TRBV15 and TRBJ2-3; 10 positions agree with TRBD2. With V trimmed by 3 bases and J by 0 bases, 3 bases remained unmatched. Germline V gives CDR1 LNHNV, CDR2 YYDKDF (reference sequence). The CDR3 sequence is 16 residues long. The CDR3 region is CATSSGLAASTDTQYF. The DNA of the CDR3 is TGTGCCACCAGCAGTGGACTAGCGGCTAGCACAGATACGCAGTATTTT.

In this sample, this clonotype turned up a few times. V is TRBV4-2 and J is TRBJ2-4; 13 bases match TRBD2. Germline V lookup: CDR1 LGHNA, CDR2 YNFKEQ. This CDR3 has 15 residues. Trimming removed 8 bases from V and 8 bases from J; junction bases left unmatched: 9. In DNA form, the CDR3 reads TGTGCCAGCTCCCCGACTAGCGGGGGGTACGACATTCAGTACTTC. Protein product: CASSPTSGGYDIQYF.

This clonotype has at least ten counts. This chain joins TRBV20-1 and TRBJ1-5, with 7 nucleotides matching TRBD1. Unmatched junction bases numbered 8, after V lost 0 bases and J lost 0 bases. CDR3 length: 17 amino acids. Germline lookup yields CDR1 DFQATT and CDR2 SNEGSKA (reference sequence). CDR3 bases: TGCAGTGCTAGAGAATCGAGGGGGCCTTATAGCAATCAGCCCCAGCATTTT. Its protein product is CSARESRGPYSNQPQHF.

This clonotype appeared many times. V gene TRBV5-1 combines with J gene TRBJ1-5; D call uncertain. The germline V gene encodes CDR1 SGHRS and CDR2 YFSETQ. The CDR3 is 15 amino acids. The ends were cut back, 4 bases at V and 4 bases at J, with 15 bases in the middle. CDR3 bases: TGCGCCAGCAGCCCCGACAACCCGATAAATCAGCCCCAGCATTTT. This sequence encodes CASSPDNPINQPQHF.

In its sample, this clonotype was seen a few times. The chain couples TRBV4-3 to TRBJ1-1; D is ambiguous. Trimming removed 0 bases at V and 4 bases at J, with 12 bases between. Germline assignment: CDR1 LGHNA and CDR2 YSLEER. The CDR3 extends over 15 amino acids. DNA of the CDR3: TGCGCCAGCAGCCAAGAGTGGAGGAAGTCCACTGAAGCTTTCTTT. Translation gives CASSQEWRKSTEAFF.

This sequence joins TRBV20-1 and TRBJ1-4, with 10 bases identical to TRBD1. The V gene end was trimmed by 3 bases and the J gene end by 8 bases; junction bases not matched to a gene: 6. The CDR3 is made up of 14 amino acids. Per the germline V gene, CDR1 is DFQATT and CDR2 is SNEGSKA (reference sequence). The CDR3 sequence is CSASPGTGDEKLFF. The CDR3 DNA reads TGCAGTGCTAGCCCCGGGACAGGGGACGAAAAACTGTTTTTT.

This clonotype was recorded a few times. The genes are TRBV7-2 and TRBJ1-2; the D is unclear. Germline values: CDR1 SGHTA, CDR2 FQGNSA. V lost 5 bases to trimming and J lost 8 bases, with 12 bases between them. This CDR3 region has 12 residues. The CDR3 DNA follows: TGTGCCAGCAGCGCAAATATAGAAGGCTACACCTTC. It encodes CASSANIEGYTF.

Concerning this clonotype: The DNA is left out, because the CDR3 cannot be placed on it with certainty; the CDR3 is given as TCRdb lists it. The rearrangement links TRBV7-3 to TRBJ1-6. The CDR3 spans 18 residues, counting both ends. The germline V gene encodes CDR1 SGHTA and CDR2 FQGTGA. CDR3 loop: CASSLFAWGTSYNSPLHF.

This clonotype was picked up many times. The rearrangement joins TRBV19 to TRBJ2-2; 12 nucleotides match TRBD2. The V segment lost 9 bases and the J segment 7 bases; nucleotides outside the gene matches: 9. The germline gives CDR1 LNHDA, CDR2 SQIVND (reference sequence). There are 15 residues in the CDR3. CDR3 residues: CASRGTSGHHGELFF. The CDR3 nucleotides are TGTGCCAGCCGTGGGACTAGCGGGCACCACGGGGAGCTGTTTTTT.

This clonotype was detected ten times or more. The chain is built from TRBV12-3 or TRBV12-4 and TRBJ1-1; no reliable D call. V lost 2 bases to trimming and J lost 6 bases, with 13 bases between them. The CDR3 has 14 amino acids. Here the CDR3 DNA reads TGTGCCAGCAGTTTAAAGGGCCCCTCTTCTGAAGCTTTCTTT. It is translated as CASSLKGPSSEAFF.

This clonotype has only a few counts. This rearrangement joins TRBV6-1 to TRBJ1-2, with 8 bases lining up with TRBD1. The CDR3 is 13 residues long. Germline lookup yields CDR1 MNHNS and CDR2 SASEGT. J lost 4 bases, V lost 5 bases, and 3 bases had no gene match. This CDR3 reads CASSMDRVYGYTF. The CDR3 region has the DNA TGTGCCAGCAGTATGGACAGGGTCTATGGCTACACCTTC.